This is a list of T cell receptor beta chains from one sample in a study of blood T cell repertoires in COVID-19. Only in-frame clones appear in the TCRdb table, and some are missing; sequencing was by immunoSEQ multiplex PCR. Seen here are more than 150,000 clones, approximately 89% observed once, and the top ten hold 2% to 3%. Sequencing was performed on peripheral blood. The receptor source for this set is a man aged 40-49 years with active or convalescent COVID-19. Each CDR3 is given with its conserved first and last residue. A D gene is named only where the DNA matches it firmly. Some rows have no size entry. The others give once, few or many, or a class for an expanded clone.

>TRBD1|TRBV7-9|TRBJ1-5|.
CASSVGQGRSYSNQPQHF
TGTGCCAGCAGCGTGGGACAGGGGAGGTCTTATAGCAATCAGCCCCAGCATTTT
>.|TRBV5-1|TRBJ2-5|.
CASSLAGRVEETQYF
TGCGCCAGCAGCTTGGCCGGCAGGGTTGAAGAGACCCAGTACTTC
>TRBD1|TRBV6-5|TRBJ2-4|.
CASTGTGVQYF
TGTGCCAGCACCGGGACAGGGGTTCAGTACTTC
>TRBD1|TRBV18|TRBJ1-2|.
CASSTSPGTGGSDYGYTF
TGTGCCAGCTCAACCTCCCCCGGGACAGGGGGTTCGGACTATGGCTACACCTTC
>.|TRBV7-8|TRBJ2-4|.
CASSQLALGDIQYF
TGTGCCAGCAGCCAACTAGCATTGGGGGACATTCAGTACTTC
>.|TRBV11-2|TRBJ1-6|.
CASSPYPPSYNSPLHF
TGTGCCAGCAGCCCCTATCCCCCAAGCTATAATTCACCCCTCCACTTT
>TRBD1|TRBV19|TRBJ1-5|.
CASSHRDRGRSGNQPQHF
TGTGCCAGTAGTCACCGGGACAGGGGGAGGTCGGGCAATCAGCCCCAGCATTTT
>TRBD1|TRBV7-2|TRBJ1-1|.
CASSPQTGASGTEAFF
TGTGCCAGCAGCCCACAGACAGGGGCCTCGGGGACTGAAGCTTTCTTT
>TRBD2|TRBV7-3|TRBJ2-1|.
CASSPTSSGSYNEQFF
TGTGCCAGCAGCCCCACCTCTAGCGGATCCTACAATGAGCAGTTCTTC
>.|TRBV11-2|TRBJ1-6|.
CASSREPNSPLHF
TGTGCCAGTTCCAGGGAACCTAATTCACCCCTCCACTTT
>TRBD2|TRBV5-4|TRBJ2-7|.
CASSRPGGSGYHEQYF
TGTGCCAGCAGCCGCCCCGGGGGTAGCGGGTACCACGAGCAGTACTTC
>TRBD1|TRBV5-6|TRBJ2-1|.
CASSSDRVNEQFF
TGTGCCAGCAGTTCGGACAGGGTCAATGAGCAGTTCTTC
>.|TRBV5-1|TRBJ1-6|.
CASSLEGPNSPLHF
TGCGCCAGCAGCTTGGAGGGGCCAAATTCACCCCTCCACTTT
>.|TRBV5-4|TRBJ2-7|few
CASSLAGVYEQYF
TGTGCCAGCAGCTTGGCGGGGGTTTACGAGCAGTACTTC
>.|TRBV19|TRBJ1-5|.
CASSWQGGNQPQHF
TGTGCCAGTAGTTGGCAGGGAGGTAATCAGCCCCAGCATTTT
>.|TRBV30|TRBJ1-3|.
CAWSSQTGNTIYF
TGTGCCTGGAGTAGTCAGACTGGAAACACCATATATTTT
>.|TRBV27|TRBJ1-2|.
CASSDPGSSGYTF
TGTGCCAGCAGTGACCCAGGGTCATCTGGCTACACCTTC
>.|TRBV7-9|TRBJ1-5|once
CASSLLSQPQHF
TGTGCCAGCAGCTTACTCAGTCAGCCCCAGCATTTT
>.|TRBV19|TRBJ1-1|.
CASSPRDTTNTEAFF
TGTGCCAGTAGTCCCCGGGACACGACGAACACTGAAGCTTTCTTT
>.|TRBV7-3|TRBJ2-3|.
CASSPGTDTQYF
TGTGCCAGCAGCCCCGGCACAGATACGCAGTATTTT
>.|TRBV12-2|TRBJ1-5|.
CAPRFPGAAVNQPQHF
TGTGCACCCCGCTTTCCAGGGGCCGCCGTCAATCAGCCCCAGCATTTT
>TRBD1|TRBV2|TRBJ1-2|.
CASSTRGSNYGYTF
TGTGCCAGCAGCACCAGGGGGTCCAACTATGGCTACACCTTC
>TRBD2|TRBV7-6|TRBJ2-3|once
CASSLVAGGESVAQYF
TGTGCCAGCAGCTTAGTGGCGGGGGGGGAATCGGTTGCGCAGTATTTT
>.|TRBV11-2|TRBJ2-7|.
CASSPRRLYEQYF
TGTGCCAGCAGCCCGAGGCGGCTCTACGAGCAGTACTTC
>.|TRBV12-5|TRBJ2-5|.
CASGLGGLGETQYF
TGTGCTAGTGGTCTGGGGGGGCTAGGAGAGACCCAGTACTTC
>.|TRBV11-2|TRBJ1-5|once
CASSLGGLQPQHF
TGTGCCAGCAGCTTAGGAGGGCTCCAGCCCCAGCATTTT
>.|TRBV30|TRBJ1-2|.
CAWTQGYGYTF
TGTGCCTGGACTCAGGGCTATGGCTACACCTTC
>TRBD1|TRBV7-6|TRBJ1-2|once
CASSPGTGLRGYTF
TGTGCCAGCAGCCCCGGGACAGGCTTACGAGGCTACACCTTC
>.|TRBV19|TRBJ1-2|.
CASSMGTYGYTF
TGTGCCAGTAGTATGGGGACTTATGGCTACACCTTC
>TRBD1|TRBV28|TRBJ1-5|.
CASISVGTGIQPQHF
TGTGCCAGCATCTCGGTGGGGACAGGGATTCAGCCCCAGCATTTT
>.|TRBV4-2|TRBJ2-2|.
CASSQDSSATGELFF
TGTGCCAGCAGCCAAGATTCGAGTGCCACCGGGGAGCTGTTTTTT
>TRBD1|TRBV4-1|TRBJ1-1|.
CASSQEPGGLMNTEAFF
TGCGCCAGCAGCCAAGAGCCAGGGGGCCTGATGAACACTGAAGCTTTCTTT
>TRBD1|TRBV5-4|TRBJ2-3|.
CASSQTGQGRTDTQYF
TGTGCCAGCAGCCAGACGGGACAGGGGCGCACAGATACGCAGTATTTT
>.|TRBV5-4|TRBJ2-2|once
CASSLAKMPSGELFF
TGTGCCAGCAGCTTGGCCAAGATGCCGAGCGGGGAGCTGTTTTTT
>.|TRBV15|TRBJ1-5|.
CATSREAGNQPQHF
TGTGCCACCAGCAGAGAGGCGGGCAATCAGCCCCAGCATTTT
>.|TRBV6-5|TRBJ1-2|.
CAAAPTMGYTF
TGTGCCGCAGCCCCCACTATGGGCTACACCTTC
>TRBD1|TRBV19|TRBJ1-4|few
CASSIAGTGFEKLFF
TGTGCCAGTAGTATAGCCGGGACAGGGTTCGAAAAACTGTTTTTT
>TRBD1|TRBV27|TRBJ1-3|.
CASSPGQSFSGNTIYF
TGTGCCAGCAGTCCGGGACAGAGCTTCTCTGGAAACACCATATATTTT